The 14 T cell receptor beta chains below were found in one sample sequenced in a study of cytotoxic CD8 clonotypes in ibrutinib-treated CLL. Sequencing was performed with immunoSEQ multiplex PCR; in TCRdb, only in-frame clones are kept and a portion is missing. This sample has about 140,000 clones, with around 77% found just once. This sample comprised PBMCs, obtained after 12 months of ibrutinib treatment. Source of these receptors: a human donor with chronic lymphocytic leukemia.

This clone was detected only a few times. This rearrangement joins TRBV15 to TRBJ1-4; D is undetermined. The V and J ends lost 7 bases and 10 bases respectively, with 10 bases between them. The CDR3 length is 11 residues. Germline V gene sequence: CDR1 LNHNV, CDR2 YYDKDF (reference sequence). DNA for the CDR3: TGTGCCACCAACTTACTTGGAAAACTGTTTTTT. This codes for CATNLLGKLFF. Combining the CDR3 with reference TRBV15 and TRBJ1-4 gives the whole variable domain DAMVIQNPRYQVTQFGKPVTLSCSQTLNHNVMYWYQQKSSQAPKLLFHYYDKDFNNEADTPDNFQSRRPNTSFCFLDIRSPGLGDTAMYLCATNLLGKLFFGSGTQLSVL.

About this clone itself: An end of the junction does not agree with germline; a read error may underlie this. This sequence joins TRBV28 and TRBJ2-1; D may correspond to TRBD1 or TRBD2 (5 bases each). Per the germline V gene, CDR1 is MDHEN and CDR2 is SYDVKM. The CDR3 is made up of 12 amino acids. Written as DNA, the CDR3 is TGTGCCAGCAGCCTCCTTGGGGGTTCGACGCTCTTC. Translated, it gives CASSLLGGSTLF.

V usage is TRBV2 and J usage is TRBJ1-2; D perhaps matches TRBD1 (5 bases). Trimming shortened V by 8 bases and J by 5 bases, and 12 bases separated the two germline ends. The CDR3 sequence is 12 residues long. Looked up from germline, CDR1 is SNHLY and CDR2 is FYNNEI. In DNA form, the CDR3 reads TGTGCCAGCTTACCGGCAGGGTATGGCTACACCTTC. This translates into CASLPAGYGYTF.

This chain connects TRBV19 to TRBJ1-2; D gene ambiguous. This CDR3 has 13 residues. Germline V CDR1 and CDR2: LNHDA, SQIVND (reference sequence). V lost 7 bases and J lost 1, with 10 bases in between. The CDR3 here is CASNHNVNYGYTF. CDR3 coding DNA: TGTGCCAGTAATCACAACGTTAACTATGGCTACACCTTC.

The chain joins TRBV7-6 to TRBJ1-1; weak D call: TRBD1 (6 bases). Germline CDR1 and CDR2: SGHVS and FNYEAQ. Trimming removed 3 bases at V and 3 bases at J, with 20 bases between. This CDR3 spans 17 amino acids. CDR3 DNA sequence: TGTGCCAGCAGCTTGGACCCGGACGGGGGCATGGACACTGAAGCTTTCTTT. This sequence encodes CASSLDPDGGMDTEAFF.

This chain uses TRBV27 with TRBJ1-5; 8 positions agree with TRBD1. The CDR3 loop spans 20 amino acids. From germline, CDR1 is MNHEY and CDR2 SMNVEV (reference sequence). The V segment lost 4 bases and the J segment 2 bases; nucleotides outside the gene matches: 19. Here the CDR3 reads CASSSGGQGAIPFGNQPQHF. The CDR3 nucleotides read TGTGCCAGCAGTTCCGGTGGGCAGGGGGCAATACCGTTTGGCAATCAGCCCCAGCATTTT.

J is TRBJ2-1 and V is TRBV5-1; 12 positions agree with TRBD2. The CDR3 length is 16 residues. The V and J ends lost 4 bases and 8 bases, in that order; junction bases with no gene match: 10. Germline values: CDR1 SGHRS, CDR2 YFSETQ. CDR3: CASSVVASGGAYEQFF. CDR3 coding DNA: TGCGCCAGCAGCGTCGTGGCTAGCGGGGGGGCGTATGAGCAGTTCTTC.

The V gene is TRBV19, the J gene TRBJ1-2; D call uncertain. From germline, CDR1 is LNHDA and CDR2 SQIVND (reference sequence). The ends were cut back, 4 bases at V and 2 bases at J, with 17 bases in the middle. The CDR3 extends over 16 amino acids. CDR3 in amino acids: CASSKLYLTGNYGYTF. CDR3 nucleotides: TGTGCCAGTAGTAAGCTCTACTTGACGGGGAACTATGGCTACACCTTC.

This clone showed up just once. The chain carries TRBV6-5 and TRBJ2-1; D call uncertain. V was cut by 0 bases and J by 8 bases, with 8 bases left in between. The CDR3 consists of 13 residues. CDR1 is MNHEY and CDR2 is SVGAGI in the germline V gene. CDR3 in amino acids: CASSYSSWDEQFF. The CDR3 nucleotides are TGTGCCAGCAGTTACTCGAGTTGGGATGAGCAGTTCTTC.

This clone was counted a few times. The rearrangement joins TRBV7-3 to TRBJ1-2; the D is unclear. CDR1 is SGHTA and CDR2 is FQGTGA in the germline V gene. V lost 4 bases and J 6 bases, leaving 9 bases between the germline ends. There are 12 residues in the CDR3. The CDR3 is CASSSSGDGYTF. As DNA, the CDR3 is TGTGCCAGCAGCTCTTCCGGGGATGGCTACACCTTC.

This clone was observed many times. CDR3 nucleotides: TGTGCCAGCAGTACCACAGGTCAGAACACTGAAGCTTTCTTT. Translation gives CASSTTGQNTEAFF. The V call is TRBV6-5, the J call TRBJ1-1, with D tentatively TRBD1 (5 bases). The CDR3 runs to 14 residues. Germline V gives CDR1 MNHEY, CDR2 SVGAGI. Trimming stripped 5 bases from V and 1 base from J, with 11 bases between.

As to this clone: Given the absence of the conserved phenylalanine or tryptophan at the CDR3 end, a read error is likely. It is unclear where the CDR3 begins or ends on the DNA, so no DNA is shown, and the CDR3 is as TCRdb lists it. The chain is built from TRBV6-1 and TRBJ1-6; the listed D gene, TRBD1, was not tested against the DNA. A total of 14 residues make up the CDR3, ends included. Germline CDR1 MNHNS, CDR2 SASEGT. Here the CDR3 reads CASSEYTPHRPPVL.

The chain recombines TRBV13 with TRBJ2-3; TRBD2 is a possible D gene (5 bases). Germline CDR1 reads PRHDT; CDR2 reads FYEKMQ (reference sequence). The CDR3 is 16 residues long. The ends were cut back, 0 bases at V and 1 base at J, with 11 bases in the middle. The CDR3 loop reads CASSLGLGVGTDTQYF. The CDR3 DNA sequence: TGTGCCAGCAGCTTAGGCCTCGGGGTTGGCACAGATACGCAGTATTTT. Looking up the rest from reference TRBV13 and TRBJ2-3 gives the full variable domain: AAGVIQSPRHLIKEKRETATLKCYPIPRHDTVYWYQQGPGQDPQFLISFYEKMQSDKGSIPDRFSAQQFSDYHSELNMSSLELGDSALYFCASSLGLGVGTDTQYFGPGTRLTVL.

The V gene is TRBV30, the J gene TRBJ2-5; a possible D gene is TRBD2 (5 bases). V lost 5 bases, J lost 5 bases, and 9 bases lay in between. This CDR3 is built from 11 residues. CDR1 and CDR2 from the germline V gene are GTSNPN and SVGIG (reference sequence). The DNA of the CDR3 is TGTGCCTGGGGACTCCTTGAGACCCAGTACTTC. This encodes CAWGLLETQYF.